This TCR beta chain was sequenced during a study of identical twins. Study-wide points: Models underpredicted monozygotic twin sharing of out-of-frame TCR alpha. For zero-insertion analyses, partial confounding could come from invariant MAIT and iNKT cells.

The germline gives CDR1 LGHDT, CDR2 YNNKEL (reference sequence). This CDR3 has 15 amino acids. V was clipped by 0 bases and J by 2 bases, with 8 bases between them. For this clonotype: Its specificity is unknown.

cDNA molecules carried unique molecular identifiers, and template switching added a universal primer site. TCRdb itself ran the 5' RACE reads through MiXCR, one entry per CDR3 protein. The sample has 500,000 to 600,000 distinct CDR3 sequences, around 20% seen once; the top ten hold around 0.9%. The same specimen was also included in a second study, on T cells expressing NK-cell markers. That paper adds: HCMV specificity of the expanded NKG2C+ T cell clones was not established.

This TCR derives from a woman aged 18-29 years in good health. The sequencing input was CD4+ T cells sorted from blood. This chain uses TRBV3-1 with TRBJ1-5; D perhaps matches TRBD1 (5 bases). Here the CDR3 DNA reads TGTGCCAGCAGCCAAGAAAGGGGTGGCAATCAGCCCCAGCATTTT. It is translated as CASSQERGGNQPQHF. Supplemented by reference TRBV3-1 and TRBJ1-5, the full variable domain reads DTAVSQTPKYLVTQMGNDKSIKCEQNLGHDTMYWYKQDSKKFLKIMFSYNNKELIINETVPNRFSPKSPDKAHLNLHINSLELGDSAVYFCASSQERGGNQPQHFGDGTRLSIL.